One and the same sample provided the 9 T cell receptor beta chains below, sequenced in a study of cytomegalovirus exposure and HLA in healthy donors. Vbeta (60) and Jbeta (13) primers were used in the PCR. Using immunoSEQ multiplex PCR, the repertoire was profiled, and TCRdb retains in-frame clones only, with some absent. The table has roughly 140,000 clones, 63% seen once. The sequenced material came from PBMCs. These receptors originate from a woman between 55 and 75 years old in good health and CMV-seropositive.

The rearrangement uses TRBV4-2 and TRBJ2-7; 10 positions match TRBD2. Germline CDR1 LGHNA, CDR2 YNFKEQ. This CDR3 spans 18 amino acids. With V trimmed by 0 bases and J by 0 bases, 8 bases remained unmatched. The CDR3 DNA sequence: TGTGCCAGCAGCCAAGAAAGTAGCGGGAGGTCCTACTCCTACGAGCAGTACTTC. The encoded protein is CASSQESSGRSYSYEQYF.

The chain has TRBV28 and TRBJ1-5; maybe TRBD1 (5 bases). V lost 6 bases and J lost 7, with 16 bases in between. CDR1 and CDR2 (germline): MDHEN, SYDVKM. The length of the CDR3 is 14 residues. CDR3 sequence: CASRQDSREQPQHF. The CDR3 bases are TGTGCCAGCAGGCAAGACAGCCGGGAGCAGCCCCAGCATTTT.

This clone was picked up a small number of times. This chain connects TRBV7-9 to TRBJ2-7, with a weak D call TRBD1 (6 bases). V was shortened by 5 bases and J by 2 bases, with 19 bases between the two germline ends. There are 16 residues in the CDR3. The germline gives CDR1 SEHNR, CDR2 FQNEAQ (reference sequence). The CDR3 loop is CASSPHATGHTYEQYF. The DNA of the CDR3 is TGTGCCAGCAGCCCACACGCGACGGGACACACCTACGAGCAGTACTTC.

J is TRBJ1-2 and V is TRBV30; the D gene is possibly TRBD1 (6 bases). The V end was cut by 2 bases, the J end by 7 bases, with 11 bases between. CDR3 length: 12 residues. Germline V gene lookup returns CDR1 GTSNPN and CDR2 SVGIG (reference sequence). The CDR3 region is CAWSQQGIGYTF. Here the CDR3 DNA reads TGTGCCTGGAGTCAACAGGGTATTGGCTACACCTTC.

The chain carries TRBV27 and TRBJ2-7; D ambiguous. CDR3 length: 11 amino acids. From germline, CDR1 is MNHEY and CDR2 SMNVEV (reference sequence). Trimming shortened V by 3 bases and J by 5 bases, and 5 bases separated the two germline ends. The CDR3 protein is CASSLGHEQYF. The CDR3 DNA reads TGTGCCAGCAGTTTGGGCCACGAGCAGTACTTC.

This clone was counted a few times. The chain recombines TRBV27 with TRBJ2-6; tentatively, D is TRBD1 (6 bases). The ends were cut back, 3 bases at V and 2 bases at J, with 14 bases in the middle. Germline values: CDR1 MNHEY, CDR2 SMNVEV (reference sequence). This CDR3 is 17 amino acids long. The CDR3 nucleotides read TGTGCCAGCAGTTTTGGGGACATCGCTCCTGGGGCCAACGTCCTGACTTTC. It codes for CASSFGDIAPGANVLTF. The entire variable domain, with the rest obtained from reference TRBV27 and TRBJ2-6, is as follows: EAQVTQNPRYLITVTGKKLTVTCSQNMNHEYMSWYRQDPGLGLRQIYYSMNVEVTDKGDVPEGYKVSRKEKRNFPLILESPSPNQTSLYFCASSFGDIAPGANVLTFGAGSRLTVL.

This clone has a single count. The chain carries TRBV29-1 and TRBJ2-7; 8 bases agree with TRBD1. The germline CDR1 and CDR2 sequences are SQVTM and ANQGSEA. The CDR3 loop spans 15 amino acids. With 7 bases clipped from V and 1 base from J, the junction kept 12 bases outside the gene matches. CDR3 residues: CSATAGTGSSYEQYF. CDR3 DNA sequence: TGCAGCGCCACCGCAGGGACAGGTTCTTCCTACGAGCAGTACTTC.

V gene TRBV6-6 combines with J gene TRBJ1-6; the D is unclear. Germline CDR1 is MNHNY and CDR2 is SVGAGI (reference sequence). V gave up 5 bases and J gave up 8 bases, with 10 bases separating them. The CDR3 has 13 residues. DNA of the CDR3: TGTGCCAGCAGTGACCTAAGCGATTCACCCCTCCACTTT. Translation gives CASSDLSDSPLHF.

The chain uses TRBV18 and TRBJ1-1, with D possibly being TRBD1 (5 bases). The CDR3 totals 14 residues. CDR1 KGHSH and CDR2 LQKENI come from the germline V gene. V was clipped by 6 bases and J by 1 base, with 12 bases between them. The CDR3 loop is CASSQQTGNTEAFF. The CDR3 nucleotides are TGTGCCAGCTCTCAACAAACAGGGAACACTGAAGCTTTCTTT.